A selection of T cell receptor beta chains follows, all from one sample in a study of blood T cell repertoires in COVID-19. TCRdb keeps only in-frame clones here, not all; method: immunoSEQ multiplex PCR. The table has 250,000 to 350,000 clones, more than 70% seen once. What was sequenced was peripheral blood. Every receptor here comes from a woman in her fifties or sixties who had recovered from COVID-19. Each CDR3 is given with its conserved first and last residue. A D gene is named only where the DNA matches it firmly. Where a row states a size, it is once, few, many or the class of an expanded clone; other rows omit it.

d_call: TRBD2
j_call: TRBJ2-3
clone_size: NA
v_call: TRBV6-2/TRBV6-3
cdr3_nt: TGTGCCAGCAGTCCAGGGGCTAGCGGGTTCACAGATACGCAGTATTTT
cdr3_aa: CASSPGASGFTDTQYF

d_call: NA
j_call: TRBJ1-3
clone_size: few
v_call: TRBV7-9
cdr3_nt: TGTGCCAGCAGCACCGAGGCCTCTGGAAACACCATATATTTT
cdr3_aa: CASSTEASGNTIYF

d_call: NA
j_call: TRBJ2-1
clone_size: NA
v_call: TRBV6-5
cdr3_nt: TGTGCCAGCAGTTCCGGAGGTCGGTACGAGCAGTTCTTC
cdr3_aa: CASSSGGRYEQFF

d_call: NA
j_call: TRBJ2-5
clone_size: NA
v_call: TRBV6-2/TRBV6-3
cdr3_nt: TGTGCCAGCAGTCTGGCCCTCCAAGAGACCCAGTACTTC
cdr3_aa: CASSLALQETQYF

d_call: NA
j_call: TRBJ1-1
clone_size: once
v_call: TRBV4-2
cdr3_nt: TGTGCCAGCAGCCCGGGGGGGACTGAAGCTTTCTTT
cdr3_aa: CASSPGGTEAFF

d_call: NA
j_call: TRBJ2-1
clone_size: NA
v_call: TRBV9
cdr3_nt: TGTGCCAGCAGCGCCAATTACAATGAGCAGTTCTTC
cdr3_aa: CASSANYNEQFF

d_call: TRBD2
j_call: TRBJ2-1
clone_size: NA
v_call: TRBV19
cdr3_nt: TGTGCCAGTTTCATGTGGGAGGGCCATGAGCAGTTCTTC
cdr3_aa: CASFMWEGHEQFF

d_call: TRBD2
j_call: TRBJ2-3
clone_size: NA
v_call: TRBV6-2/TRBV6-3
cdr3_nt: TGTGCCAGCAGTTACTCGACTAGCGGGGGGGCGGATACGCAGTATTTT
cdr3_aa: CASSYSTSGGADTQYF

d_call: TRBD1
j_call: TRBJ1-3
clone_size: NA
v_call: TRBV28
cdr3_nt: TGTGCCAGCAGTGACAGGGACACTGCCGGAAACACCATATATTTT
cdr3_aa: CASSDRDTAGNTIYF

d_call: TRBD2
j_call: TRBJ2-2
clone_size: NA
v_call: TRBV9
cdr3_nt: TGTGCCAGCAGCGTAGGTCCAGCGGGAGTAGTATCCGGGGAGCTGTTTTTT
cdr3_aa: CASSVGPAGVVSGELFF

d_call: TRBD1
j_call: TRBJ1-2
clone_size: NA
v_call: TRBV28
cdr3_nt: TGTGCCAGCGGATTACAGGGGCCGCGCTATGGCTACACCTTC
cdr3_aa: CASGLQGPRYGYTF

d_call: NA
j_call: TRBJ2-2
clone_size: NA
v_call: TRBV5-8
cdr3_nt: TGTGCCAGCAGCCCCCGCGGTCTCAGGGGCACCGGGGAGCTGTTTTTT
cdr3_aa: CASSPRGLRGTGELFF

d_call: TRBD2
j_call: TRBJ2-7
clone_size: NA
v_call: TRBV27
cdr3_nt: TGTGCCAGCAGTTCCCCGGGGAGGGGGACTAGCGACATACAGTACTTC
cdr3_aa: CASSSPGRGTSDIQYF

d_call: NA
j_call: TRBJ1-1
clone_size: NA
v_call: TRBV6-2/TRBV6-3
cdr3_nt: TGTGCCAGCAGTCGCTGGACAGCCATGAACACTGAAGCTTTCTTT
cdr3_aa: CASSRWTAMNTEAFF

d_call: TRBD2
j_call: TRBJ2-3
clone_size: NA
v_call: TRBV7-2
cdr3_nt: TGTGCCAGCAGCCAGACTAGCGGTACGGTAGATACGCAGTATTTT
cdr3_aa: CASSQTSGTVDTQYF

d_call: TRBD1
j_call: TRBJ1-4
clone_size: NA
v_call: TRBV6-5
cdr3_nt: TGTGCCAGCAGCGGAGGGGGCTTCCCTAATGAAAAACTGTTTTTT
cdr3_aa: CASSGGGFPNEKLFF

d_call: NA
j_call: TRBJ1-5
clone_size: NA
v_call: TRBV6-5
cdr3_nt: TGTGCCAGCAGTTACAAGGGGCGAGGTAGCAATCAGCCCCAGCATTTT
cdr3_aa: CASSYKGRGSNQPQHF

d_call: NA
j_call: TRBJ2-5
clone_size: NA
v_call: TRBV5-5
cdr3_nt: TGTGCCAGCAGCTCCGGGACACTCCAAGAGACCCAGTACTTC
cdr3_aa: CASSSGTLQETQYF

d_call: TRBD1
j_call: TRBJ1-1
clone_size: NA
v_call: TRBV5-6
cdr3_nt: TGTGCCAGCAGCGGGGACAGGGGGAGACCTGAAGCTTTCTTT
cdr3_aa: CASSGDRGRPEAFF

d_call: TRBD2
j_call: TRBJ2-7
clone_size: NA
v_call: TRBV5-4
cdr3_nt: TGTGCCAGCAGCTTGAAGCAGCGGGGGTCTGAAGAGCAGTACTTC
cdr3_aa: CASSLKQRGSEEQYF

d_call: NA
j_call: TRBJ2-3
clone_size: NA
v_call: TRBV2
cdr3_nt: TGTGCCAGCAGCGAACTAGTGTCGGATACGCAGTATTTT
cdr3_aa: CASSELVSDTQYF

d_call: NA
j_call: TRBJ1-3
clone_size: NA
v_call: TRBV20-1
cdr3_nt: TGCAGTGCTAGTCATCCGGGAGAGGCTGGAAACACCATATATTTT
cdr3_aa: CSASHPGEAGNTIYF

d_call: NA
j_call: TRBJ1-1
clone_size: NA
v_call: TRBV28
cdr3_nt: TGTGCCGCATGGGGGGGGGCCCACACTGAAGCTTTCTTT
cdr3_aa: CAAWGGAHTEAFF

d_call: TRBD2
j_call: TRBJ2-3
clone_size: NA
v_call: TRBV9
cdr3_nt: TGTGCCAGCAGCGTGAATGAGCTAGCGGGGGAACCAACAGATACGCAGTATTTT
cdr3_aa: CASSVNELAGEPTDTQYF

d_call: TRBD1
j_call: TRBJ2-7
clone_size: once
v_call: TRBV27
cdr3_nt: TGTGCCAGCAGGCAGGGACAGGGGTTCTACGAGCAGTACTTC
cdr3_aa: CASRQGQGFYEQYF

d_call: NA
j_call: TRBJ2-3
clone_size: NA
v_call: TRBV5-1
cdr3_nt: TGCGCCAGCAGCTTGTACCGGGTCACAGATACGCAGTATTTT
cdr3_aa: CASSLYRVTDTQYF

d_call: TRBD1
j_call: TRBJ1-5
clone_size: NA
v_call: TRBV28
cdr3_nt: TGTGCCAGCAGTTTAAAGGGCGGGACAGGGCTTCAGCCCCAGCATTTT
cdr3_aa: CASSLKGGTGLQPQHF

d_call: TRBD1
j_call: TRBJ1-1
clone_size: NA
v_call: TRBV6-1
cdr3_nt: TGTGCCAGCAGTCCGGGACAGTCGGGGGCGGCTTTCTTT
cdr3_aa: CASSPGQSGAAFF

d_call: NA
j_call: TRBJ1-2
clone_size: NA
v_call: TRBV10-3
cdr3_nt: TGTGCCATCAGTGAGCAGGAAAACTATGGCTACACCTTC
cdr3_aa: CAISEQENYGYTF